This TCR beta chain is from a study of T cells in narcolepsy. As for the study in general: Donors had narcolepsy type 1 or type 2, or were healthy controls.

The CDR3 totals 16 residues. V shed 3 bases and J shed 5 bases, with 19 bases lying between them. Per the germline V gene, CDR1 is MGHRA and CDR2 is YSYEKL. Libraries were prepared by immunoSEQ multiplex PCR; TCRdb keeps only in-frame clonotypes and omits some of them. The sample records roughly 11,000 clones, approximately 94% being singletons. Study observations and caveats: Comparing one patient's CSF and blood CD4+ clonotypes highlighted HCRT- and TRIB2-specific autoreactive clonotypes. Healthy controls reportedly lacked the autoreactive clonotypes serially found in patients' blood. Some memory CD4+ repertoires had no autoreactive clone sequences.

Remarks on this clone: The antigen is not known.

This chain connects TRBV4-1 to TRBJ2-5; maybe TRBD2 (5 bases). This sequence originates from a human donor with narcolepsy. Sequences were obtained from CD45RA- memory CD4+ T cells from PBMCs. CDR3 DNA: TGCGCCAGCAGCCACGGACGGGGTCCTTCTGGGGAGACCCAGTACTTC. Translation: CASSHGRGPSGETQYF.